The source of this T cell receptor (beta chain) is a study of blood T cell repertoires in COVID-19. About the research overall: Samples came from the United States, Italy and Spain, spanning acute and convalescent COVID-19.

Those enrolled in Seattle joined during active infection and were followed longitudinally afterward. The CDR3 covers 14 residues. V was cut by 6 bases and J by 4 bases, with 12 bases left in between. Germline V gene data show CDR1 as LNHDA and CDR2 as SQIVND (reference sequence). In the original workflow: Estimation of nucleated cell counts relied on the amplification of reference gene primers. Clones were sequenced by immunoSEQ multiplex PCR, and TCRdb holds only the in-frame ones, with some missing. V and J calls and clone size are given by that table; D and trimming were obtained from the DNA. The repertoire has just over 150,000 clones, about 80% of them found once; the top ten carry approximately 7%.

This clonotype originated in a woman aged 40 to 49 with COVID-19, enrolled during active disease. The chain recombines TRBV19 with TRBJ2-2; D possibly corresponds to TRBD2 (6 bases). The sample consisted of peripheral blood. DNA of the CDR3: TGTGCCAGTAGGGAGGGGCTCCGCACCGGGGAGCTGTTTTTT. This translates into CASREGLRTGELFF.